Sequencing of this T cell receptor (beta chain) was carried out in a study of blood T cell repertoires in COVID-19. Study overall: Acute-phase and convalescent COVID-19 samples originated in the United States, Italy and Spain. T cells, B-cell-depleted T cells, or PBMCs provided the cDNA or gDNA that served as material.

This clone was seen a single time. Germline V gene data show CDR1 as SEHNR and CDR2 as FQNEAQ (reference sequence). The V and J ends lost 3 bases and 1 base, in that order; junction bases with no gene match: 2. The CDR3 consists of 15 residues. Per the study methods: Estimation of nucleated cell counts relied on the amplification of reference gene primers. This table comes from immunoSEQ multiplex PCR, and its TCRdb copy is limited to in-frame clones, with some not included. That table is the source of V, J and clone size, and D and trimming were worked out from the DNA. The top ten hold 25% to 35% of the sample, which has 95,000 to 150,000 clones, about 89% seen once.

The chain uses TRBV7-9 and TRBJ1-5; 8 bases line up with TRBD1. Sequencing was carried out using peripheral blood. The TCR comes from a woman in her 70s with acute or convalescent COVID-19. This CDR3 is CASSLGQASNQPQHF. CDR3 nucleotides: TGTGCCAGCAGCTTGGGACAGGCAAGCAATCAGCCCCAGCATTTT. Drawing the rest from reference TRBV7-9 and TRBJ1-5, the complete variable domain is DTGVSQNPRHKITKRGQNVTFRCDPISEHNRLYWYRQTLGQGPEFLTYFQNEAQLEKSRLLSDRFSAERPKGSFSTLEIQRTEQGDSAMYLCASSLGQASNQPQHFGDGTRLSIL.